These 9 T cell receptor beta chains were sequenced from one sample in a study of cytomegalovirus exposure and HLA in healthy donors. This PCR relied on a set of 60 Vbeta primers and 13 Jbeta primers. Produced via immunoSEQ multiplex PCR; TCRdb's table is partial and in-frame only. The sample records 100,000 or so clones, 60% to 80% being singletons. The sequenced sample consisted of PBMCs. The source is a human donor in good health.

This clone has just a few counts. This chain joins TRBV28 and TRBJ2-3; 10 bases align to TRBD2. Germline-derived CDR1 and CDR2 are MDHEN and SYDVKM. This CDR3 spans 18 amino acids. The V and J ends lost 3 bases and 2 bases, in that order; junction bases with no gene match: 11. Written as DNA, the CDR3 is TGTGCCAGCAGTTTTCCGGCTAGCGGGAGATCTTTCACAGATACGCAGTATTTT. Protein sequence: CASSFPASGRSFTDTQYF.

The chain uses TRBV5-4 and TRBJ2-1; 10 bases match TRBD2. This CDR3 region has 15 residues. V lost 3 bases and J lost 2; bases outside the gene matches: 2. Germline lookup yields CDR1 SGHNT and CDR2 YYREEE (reference sequence). CDR3 residues: CASSSGLAAYNEQFF. As DNA, the CDR3 is TGTGCCAGCAGCTCCGGACTAGCGGCCTACAATGAGCAGTTCTTC.

This chain connects TRBV7-6 to TRBJ2-2; TRBD2 agrees at 8 bases. The CDR3 runs to 16 residues. V was clipped by 1 base and J by 5 bases; unmatched bases: 6. The germline gives CDR1 SGHVS, CDR2 FNYEAQ. The CDR3 spells CASSLGGSGTTGELFF. The CDR3 DNA reads as TGTGCCAGCAGCTTAGGGGGTAGCGGGACGACCGGGGAGCTGTTTTTT.

The genes are TRBV6-6 and TRBJ1-3; no clear D. Germline-derived CDR1 and CDR2 are MNHNY and SVGAGI (reference sequence). Trimming cost V 6 bases and J 2 bases, with 17 bases left between them. The CDR3 runs to 16 residues. CDR3 coding DNA: TGTGCCAGCAGCCCAACCGGGAGCGGCCCTGGAAACACCATATATTTT. Its protein is CASSPTGSGPGNTIYF.

V is TRBV6-5 and J is TRBJ1-1, with a possible D match to TRBD1 (5 bases). The CDR3 is made up of 13 amino acids. Per germline, CDR1 MNHEY and CDR2 SVGAGI. Trimming cost V 10 bases and J 7 bases, with 19 bases left between them. Here the CDR3 DNA reads TGTGCCATCGGATCTCCCGCGGGGCGTGAAGCTTTCTTT. It encodes CAIGSPAGREAFF.

V is TRBV6-6 and J is TRBJ2-1; 8 bases agree with TRBD2. CDR3 length equals 13 residues. CDR1 and CDR2 from the germline V gene are MNHNY and SVGAGI (reference sequence). The V gene end was trimmed by 4 bases and the J gene end by 8 bases; junction bases not matched to a gene: 4. The CDR3 loop reads CASSLREVYEQFF. DNA for the CDR3: TGTGCCAGCAGTTTGCGGGAGGTCTATGAGCAGTTCTTC.

The chain has TRBV7-6 and TRBJ2-1; TRBD2 aligns across 8 bases. Germline CDR1 reads SGHVS; CDR2 reads FNYEAQ. This CDR3 has 13 residues. J gave up 6 bases and V 5 bases, and 3 bases lay outside the gene matches. DNA of the CDR3: TGTGCCAGCAGCCGCGGACTAGCCAATGAGCAGTTCTTC. It encodes CASSRGLANEQFF.

The chain links TRBV5-1 to TRBJ2-2; 12 nucleotides align to TRBD2. Germline CDR1 and CDR2: SGHRS and YFSETQ. With 4 bases clipped from V and 6 bases from J, the junction kept 4 bases outside the gene matches. This CDR3 contains 15 residues. The CDR3 coding sequence is TGCGCCAGCAGCGCCGGGACTAGCGGGTCCGGGGAGCTGTTTTTT. This translates into CASSAGTSGSGELFF.

The chain links TRBV27 to TRBJ1-3, with D possibly matching TRBD1 (6 bases). The CDR3 is made up of 13 amino acids. Trimming removed 6 bases at V and 6 bases at J, with 12 bases between. Germline loops: CDR1 MNHEY, CDR2 SMNVEV (reference sequence). The CDR3 loop is CASSRQGSNTIYF. As DNA, the CDR3 is TGTGCCAGCAGCCGGCAGGGGTCAAACACCATATATTTT.